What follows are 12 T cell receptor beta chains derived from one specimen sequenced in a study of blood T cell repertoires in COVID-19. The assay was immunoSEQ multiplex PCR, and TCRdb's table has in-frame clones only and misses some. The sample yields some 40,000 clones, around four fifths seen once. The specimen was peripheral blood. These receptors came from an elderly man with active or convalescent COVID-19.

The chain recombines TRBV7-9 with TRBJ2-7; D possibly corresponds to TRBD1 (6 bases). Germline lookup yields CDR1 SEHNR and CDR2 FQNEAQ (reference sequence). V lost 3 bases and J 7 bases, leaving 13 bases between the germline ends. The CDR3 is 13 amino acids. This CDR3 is CASSLAQGSEQYF. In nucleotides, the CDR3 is TGTGCCAGCAGCTTGGCGCAGGGGAGTGAGCAGTACTTC.

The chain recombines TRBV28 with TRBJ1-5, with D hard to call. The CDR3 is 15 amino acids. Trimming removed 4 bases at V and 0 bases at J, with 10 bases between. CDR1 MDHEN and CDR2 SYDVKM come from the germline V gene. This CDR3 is CASSYEQTSNQPQHF. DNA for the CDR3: TGTGCCAGCAGTTACGAACAGACTAGCAATCAGCCCCAGCATTTT.

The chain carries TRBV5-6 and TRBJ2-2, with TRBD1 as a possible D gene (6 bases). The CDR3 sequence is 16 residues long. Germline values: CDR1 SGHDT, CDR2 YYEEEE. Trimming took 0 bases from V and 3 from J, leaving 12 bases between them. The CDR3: CASSLAETGYTGELFF. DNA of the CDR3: TGTGCCAGCAGCTTGGCGGAGACAGGCTACACCGGGGAGCTGTTTTTT.

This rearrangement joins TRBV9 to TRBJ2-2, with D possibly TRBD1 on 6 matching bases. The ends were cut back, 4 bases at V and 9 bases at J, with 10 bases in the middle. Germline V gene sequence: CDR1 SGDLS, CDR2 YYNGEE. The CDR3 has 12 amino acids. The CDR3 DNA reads TGTGCCAGCAGCAAAGGGGGTTGGGAGCTGTTTTTT. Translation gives CASSKGGWELFF.

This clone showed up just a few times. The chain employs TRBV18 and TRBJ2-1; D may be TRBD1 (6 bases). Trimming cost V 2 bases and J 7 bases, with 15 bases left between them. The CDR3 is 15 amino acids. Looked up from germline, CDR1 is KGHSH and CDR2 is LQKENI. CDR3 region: CASSPGRRDTNEQFF. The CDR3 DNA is TGTGCCAGCTCACCAGGACGTAGGGACACGAATGAGCAGTTCTTC.

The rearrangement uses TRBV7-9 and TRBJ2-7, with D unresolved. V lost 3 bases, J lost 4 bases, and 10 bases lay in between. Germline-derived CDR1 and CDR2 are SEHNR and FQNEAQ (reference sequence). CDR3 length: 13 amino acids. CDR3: CASSLGSPYEQYF. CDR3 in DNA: TGTGCCAGCAGCTTGGGCAGTCCTTACGAGCAGTACTTC.

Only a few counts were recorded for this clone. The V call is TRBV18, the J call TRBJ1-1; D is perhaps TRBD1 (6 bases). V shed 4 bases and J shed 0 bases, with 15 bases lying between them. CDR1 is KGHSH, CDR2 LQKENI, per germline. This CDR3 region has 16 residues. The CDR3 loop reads CASSQQGPGMNTEAFF. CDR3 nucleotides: TGTGCCAGCTCACAACAGGGCCCGGGTATGAACACTGAAGCTTTCTTT.

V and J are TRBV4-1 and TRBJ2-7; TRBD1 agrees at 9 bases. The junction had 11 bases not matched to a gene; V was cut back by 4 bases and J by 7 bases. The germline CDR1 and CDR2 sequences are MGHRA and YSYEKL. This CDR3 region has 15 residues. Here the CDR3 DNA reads TGCGCCAGCAGCCTGGGGGGGACAGGGAATAGGGAGCAGTACTTC. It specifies CASSLGGTGNREQYF.

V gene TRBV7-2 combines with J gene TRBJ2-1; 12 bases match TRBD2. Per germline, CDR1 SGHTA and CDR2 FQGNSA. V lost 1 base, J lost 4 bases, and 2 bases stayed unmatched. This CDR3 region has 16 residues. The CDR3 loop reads CASSLGLAGVYNEQFF. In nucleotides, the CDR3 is TGTGCCAGCAGCTTAGGACTAGCGGGAGTGTACAATGAGCAGTTCTTC. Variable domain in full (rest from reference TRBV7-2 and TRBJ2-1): GAGVSQSPSNKVTEKGKDVELRCDPISGHTALYWYRQSLGQGLEFLIYFQGNSAPDKSGLPSDRFSAERTGGSVSTLTIQRTQQEDSAVYLCASSLGLAGVYNEQFFGPGTRLTVL.

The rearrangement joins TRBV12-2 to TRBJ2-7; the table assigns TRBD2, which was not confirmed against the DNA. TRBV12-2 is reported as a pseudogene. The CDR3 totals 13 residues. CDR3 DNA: TGTGCAAGTCGCTTAGCGTGGCGGTTCGAGCAGTACTTC. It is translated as CASRLAWRFEQYF.

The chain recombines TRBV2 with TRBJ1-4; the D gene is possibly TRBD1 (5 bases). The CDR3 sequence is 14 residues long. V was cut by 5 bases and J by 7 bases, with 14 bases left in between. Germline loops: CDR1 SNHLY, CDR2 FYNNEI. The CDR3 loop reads CASSLRDSTEKLFF. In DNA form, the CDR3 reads TGTGCCAGCAGTCTCCGGGACTCGACTGAAAAACTGTTTTTT.

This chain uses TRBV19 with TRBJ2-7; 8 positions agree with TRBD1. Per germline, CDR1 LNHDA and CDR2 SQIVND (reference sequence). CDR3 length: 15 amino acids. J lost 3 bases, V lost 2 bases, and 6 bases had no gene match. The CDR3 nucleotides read TGTGCCAGTAGTATATCCGGGACAGGACTCTACGAGCAGTACTTC. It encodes CASSISGTGLYEQYF.